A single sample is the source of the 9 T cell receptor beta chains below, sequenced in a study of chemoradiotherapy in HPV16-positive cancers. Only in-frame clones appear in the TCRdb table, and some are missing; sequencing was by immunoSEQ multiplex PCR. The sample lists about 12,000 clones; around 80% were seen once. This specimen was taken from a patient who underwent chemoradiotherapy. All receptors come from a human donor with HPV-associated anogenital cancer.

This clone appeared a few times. The CDR3 DNA reads TGTGCCAGCAGCCTGACCGCCGGACAGGACAACACTGAAGCTTTCTTT. The encoded protein is CASSLTAGQDNTEAFF. The V and J genes are TRBV9 and TRBJ1-1; TRBD1 matches at 7 bases. The length of the CDR3 is 16 residues. The germline CDR1 and CDR2 sequences are SGDLS and YYNGEE. Germline trimming cut 4 bases from V and 2 bases from J; bases unmatched to any gene: 11.

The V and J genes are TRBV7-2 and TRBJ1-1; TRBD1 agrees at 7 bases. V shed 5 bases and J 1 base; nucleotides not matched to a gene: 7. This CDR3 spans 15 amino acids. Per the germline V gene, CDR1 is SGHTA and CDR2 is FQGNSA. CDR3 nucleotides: TGTGCCAGCAGCCGCTCCAGGGGGGGGAACACTGAAGCTTTCTTT. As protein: CASSRSRGGNTEAFF.

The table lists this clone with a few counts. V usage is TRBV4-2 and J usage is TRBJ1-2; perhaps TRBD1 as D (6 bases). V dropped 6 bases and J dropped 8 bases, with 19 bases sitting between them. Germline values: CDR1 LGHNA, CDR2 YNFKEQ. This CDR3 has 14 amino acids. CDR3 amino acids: CASRDQDSRQGYTF. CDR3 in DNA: TGTGCCAGCAGGGATCAGGACAGCCGCCAAGGCTACACCTTC.

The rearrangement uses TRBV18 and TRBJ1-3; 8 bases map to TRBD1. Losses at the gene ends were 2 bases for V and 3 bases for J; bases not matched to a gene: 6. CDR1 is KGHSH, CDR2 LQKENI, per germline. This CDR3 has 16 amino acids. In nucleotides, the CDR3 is TGTGCCAGCTCACCAAATCAGGGGGCAGTTGGAAACACCATATATTTT. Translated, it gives CASSPNQGAVGNTIYF.

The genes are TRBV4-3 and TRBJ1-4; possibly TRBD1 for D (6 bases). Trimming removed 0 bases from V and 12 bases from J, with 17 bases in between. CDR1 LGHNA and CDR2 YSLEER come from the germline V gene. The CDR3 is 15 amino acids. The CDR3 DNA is TGCGCCAGCAGCCAAGACCTAAGATCAGGGGAAGAACTGTTTTTT. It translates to CASSQDLRSGEELFF.

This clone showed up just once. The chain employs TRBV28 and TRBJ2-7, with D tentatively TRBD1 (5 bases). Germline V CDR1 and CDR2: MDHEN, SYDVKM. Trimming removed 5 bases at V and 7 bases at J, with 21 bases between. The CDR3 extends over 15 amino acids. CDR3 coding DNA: TGTGCCAGCAGTCCTGTCGTTAAGGGGCGTGCGGAGCAGTACTTC. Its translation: CASSPVVKGRAEQYF.

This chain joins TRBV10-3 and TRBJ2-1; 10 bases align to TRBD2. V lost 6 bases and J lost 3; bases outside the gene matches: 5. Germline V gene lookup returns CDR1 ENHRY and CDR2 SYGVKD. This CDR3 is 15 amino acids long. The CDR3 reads CAIRESGGGYNEQFF. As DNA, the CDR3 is TGTGCCATCAGAGAGAGCGGGGGGGGCTACAATGAGCAGTTCTTC.

The CDR3 is CASSPGGRRYEQYF. The CDR3 DNA reads TGTGCCAGCAGCCCGGGGGGGCGACGTTACGAGCAGTACTTC. The gene calls are TRBV11-3 and TRBJ2-7, with 8 positions matching TRBD2. Germline lookup yields CDR1 SGHNT and CDR2 YENEEA. This CDR3 has 14 amino acids. Trimming removed 5 bases from V and 4 bases from J; junction bases left unmatched: 7.

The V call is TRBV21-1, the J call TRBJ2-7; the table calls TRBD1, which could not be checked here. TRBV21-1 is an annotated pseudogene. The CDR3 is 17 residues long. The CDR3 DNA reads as TGTGCCAGCAGCCTAAGGGGACAGGGACGGGGGAAGGTCGAGCAGTACTTC. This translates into CASSLRGQGRGKVEQYF.